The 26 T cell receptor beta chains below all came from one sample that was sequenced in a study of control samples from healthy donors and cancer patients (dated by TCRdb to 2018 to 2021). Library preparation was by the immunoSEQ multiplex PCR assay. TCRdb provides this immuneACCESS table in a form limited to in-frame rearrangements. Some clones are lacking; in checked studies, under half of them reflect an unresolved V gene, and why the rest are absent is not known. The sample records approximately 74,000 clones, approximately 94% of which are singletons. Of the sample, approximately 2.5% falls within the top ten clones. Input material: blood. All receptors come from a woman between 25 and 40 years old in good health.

CDR3 sequence reads: CASSSVGERSSYEQYV. CDR3 sequence (DNA): TGTGCCAGCAGCTCGGTGGGTGAGAGGAGCTCCTACGAGCAGTACGTC. The chain carries TRBV7-3 and TRBJ2-7; D is unresolved. V gave up 4 bases and J gave up 0 bases, with 16 bases separating them. The CDR3 spans 16 residues. In germline, CDR1 is SGHTA, CDR2 FQGTGA.

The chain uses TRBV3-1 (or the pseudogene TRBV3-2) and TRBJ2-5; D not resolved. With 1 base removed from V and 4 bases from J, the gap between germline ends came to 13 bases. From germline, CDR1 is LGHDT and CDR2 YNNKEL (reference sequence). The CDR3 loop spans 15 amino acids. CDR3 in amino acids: CASSQGDTRRETQYF. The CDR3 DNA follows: TGTGCCAGCAGCCAAGGGGATACCAGGAGAGAGACCCAGTACTTC.

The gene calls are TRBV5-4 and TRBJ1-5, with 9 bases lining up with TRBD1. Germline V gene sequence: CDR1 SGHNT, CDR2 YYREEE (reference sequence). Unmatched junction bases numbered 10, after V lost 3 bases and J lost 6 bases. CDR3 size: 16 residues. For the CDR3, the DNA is TGTGCCAGCAGCTACACAACGGGACAGGGAGGTCAGCCCCAGCATTTT. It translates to CASSYTTGQGGQPQHF. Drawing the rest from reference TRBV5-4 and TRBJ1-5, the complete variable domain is ETGVTQSPTHLIKTRGQQVTLRCSSQSGHNTVSWYQQALGQGPQFIFQYYREEENGRGNFPPRFSGLQFPNYSSELNVNALELDDSALYLCASSYTTGQGGQPQHFGDGTRLSIL.

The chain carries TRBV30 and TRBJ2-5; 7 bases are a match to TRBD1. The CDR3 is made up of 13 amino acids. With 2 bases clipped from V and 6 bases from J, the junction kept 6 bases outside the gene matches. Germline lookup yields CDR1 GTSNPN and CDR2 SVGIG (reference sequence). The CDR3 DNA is TGTGCCTGGAGTCTACAGGGGATGAAGACCCAGTACTTC. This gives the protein CAWSLQGMKTQYF.

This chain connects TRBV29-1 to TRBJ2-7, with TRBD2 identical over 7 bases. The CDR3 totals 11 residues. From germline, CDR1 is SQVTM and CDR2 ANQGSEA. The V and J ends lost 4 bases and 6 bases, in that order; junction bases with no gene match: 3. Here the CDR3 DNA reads TGCAGCGTTGGGGAGGGGATCGAGCAGTACGTC. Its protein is CSVGEGIEQYV.

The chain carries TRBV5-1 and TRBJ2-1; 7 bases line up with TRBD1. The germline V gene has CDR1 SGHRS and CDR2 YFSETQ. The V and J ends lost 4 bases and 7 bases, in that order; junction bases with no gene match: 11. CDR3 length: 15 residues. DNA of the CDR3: TGCGCCAGCAGCCCACGACAGGGTAGAAATAATGAGCAGTTCTTC. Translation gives CASSPRQGRNNEQFF.

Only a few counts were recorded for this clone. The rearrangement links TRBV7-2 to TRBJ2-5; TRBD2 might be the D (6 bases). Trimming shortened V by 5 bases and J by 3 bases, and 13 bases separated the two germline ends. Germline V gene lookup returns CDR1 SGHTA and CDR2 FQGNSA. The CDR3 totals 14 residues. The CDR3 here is CASSLLTREETQYF. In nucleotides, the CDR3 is TGTGCCAGCAGCCTACTGACTAGAGAAGAGACCCAGTACTTC.

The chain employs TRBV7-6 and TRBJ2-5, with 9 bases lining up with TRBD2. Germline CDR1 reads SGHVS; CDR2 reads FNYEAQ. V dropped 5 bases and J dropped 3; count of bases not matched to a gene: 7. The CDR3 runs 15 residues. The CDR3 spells CASSLLGGGEETQYF. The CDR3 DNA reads TGTGCCAGCAGCCTCTTGGGCGGGGGGGAAGAGACCCAGTACTTC.

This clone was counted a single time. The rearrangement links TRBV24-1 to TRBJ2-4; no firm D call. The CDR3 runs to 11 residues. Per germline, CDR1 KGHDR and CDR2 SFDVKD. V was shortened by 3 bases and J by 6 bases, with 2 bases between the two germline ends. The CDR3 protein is CATSDRNIQYF. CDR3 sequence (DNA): TGTGCCACCAGTGATAGAAACATTCAGTACTTC.

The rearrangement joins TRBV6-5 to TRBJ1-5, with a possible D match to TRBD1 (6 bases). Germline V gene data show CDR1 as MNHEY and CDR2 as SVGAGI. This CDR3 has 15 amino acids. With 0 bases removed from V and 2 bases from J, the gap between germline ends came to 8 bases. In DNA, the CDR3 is TGTGCCAGCAGTTACTCGAACAGGGGCAATCAGCCCCAGCATTTT. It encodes CASSYSNRGNQPQHF.

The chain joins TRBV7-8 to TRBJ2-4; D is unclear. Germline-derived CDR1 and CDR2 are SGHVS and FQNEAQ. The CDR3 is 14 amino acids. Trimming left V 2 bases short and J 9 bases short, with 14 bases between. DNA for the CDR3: TGTGCCAGCAGCTTATACGGGCAGGATGGCATTCAGTACTTC. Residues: CASSLYGQDGIQYF.

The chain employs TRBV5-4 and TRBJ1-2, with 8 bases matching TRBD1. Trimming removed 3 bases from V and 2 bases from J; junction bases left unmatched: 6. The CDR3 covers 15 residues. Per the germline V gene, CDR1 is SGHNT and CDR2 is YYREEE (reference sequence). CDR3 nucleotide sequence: TGTGCCAGCAGCTCGACAGGGGCCCCCAACTATGGCTACACCTTC. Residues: CASSSTGAPNYGYTF.

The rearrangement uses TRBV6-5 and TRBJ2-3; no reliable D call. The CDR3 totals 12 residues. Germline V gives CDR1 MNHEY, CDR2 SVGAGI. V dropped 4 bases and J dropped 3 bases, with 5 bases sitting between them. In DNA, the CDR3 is TGTGCCAGCAGTTTGAGAACAGATACGCAGTATTTT. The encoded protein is CASSLRTDTQYF.

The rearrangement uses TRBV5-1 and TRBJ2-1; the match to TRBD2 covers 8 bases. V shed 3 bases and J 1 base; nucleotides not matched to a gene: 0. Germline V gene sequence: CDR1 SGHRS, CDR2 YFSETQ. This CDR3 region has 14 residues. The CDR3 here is CASSSGGSYNEQFF. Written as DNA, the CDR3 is TGCGCCAGCAGCTCGGGGGGGTCCTACAATGAGCAGTTCTTC.

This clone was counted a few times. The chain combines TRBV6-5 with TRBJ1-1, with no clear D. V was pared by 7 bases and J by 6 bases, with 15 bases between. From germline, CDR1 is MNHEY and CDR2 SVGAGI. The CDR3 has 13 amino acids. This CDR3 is CASIVGLGAEAFF. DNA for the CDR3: TGTGCCAGCATCGTTGGGCTGGGCGCTGAAGCTTTCTTT.

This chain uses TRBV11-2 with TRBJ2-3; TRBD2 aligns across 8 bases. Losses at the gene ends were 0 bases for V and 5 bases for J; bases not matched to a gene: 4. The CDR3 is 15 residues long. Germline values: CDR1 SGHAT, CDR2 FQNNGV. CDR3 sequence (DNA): TGTGCCAGCAGCTTAGAAATGACTAGCGTAGATACGCAGTATTTT. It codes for CASSLEMTSVDTQYF.

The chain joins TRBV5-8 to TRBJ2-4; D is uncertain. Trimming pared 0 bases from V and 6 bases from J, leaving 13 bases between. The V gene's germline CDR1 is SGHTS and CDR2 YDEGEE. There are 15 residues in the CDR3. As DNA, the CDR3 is TGTGCCAGCAGCTTGGCGGGTAGGGAAGGAAACATTCAGTACTTC. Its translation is CASSLAGREGNIQYF. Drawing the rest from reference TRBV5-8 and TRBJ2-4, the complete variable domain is EAGVTQSPTHLIKTRGQQATLRCSPISGHTSVYWYQQALGLGLQFLLWYDEGEERNRGNFPPRFSGRQFPNYSSELNVNALELEDSALYLCASSLAGREGNIQYFGAGTRLSVL.

CDR3 protein: CASSPNGELGAGGYTF. The CDR3 region has the DNA TGTGCCAGCTCACCAAACGGGGAGTTGGGGGCCGGTGGCTACACCTTC. The chain combines TRBV18 with TRBJ1-2, with D possibly being TRBD1 (6 bases). CDR3 size: 16 residues. Trimming took off 2 bases at V and 7 bases at J, with 20 bases between the two ends. Germline lookup yields CDR1 KGHSH and CDR2 LQKENI.

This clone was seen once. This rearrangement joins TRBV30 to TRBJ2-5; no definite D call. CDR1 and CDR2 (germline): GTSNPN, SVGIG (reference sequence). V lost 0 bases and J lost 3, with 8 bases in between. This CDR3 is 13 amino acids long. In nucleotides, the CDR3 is TGTGCCTGGAGTGTAGGTCAGAAAGAGACCCAGTACTTC. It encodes CAWSVGQKETQYF.

The CDR3 sequence: CASSEVVGAADTQYF. The CDR3 DNA reads TGTGCCAGCAGTGAAGTCGTGGGGGCTGCAGATACGCAGTATTTT. The V call is TRBV6-1, the J call TRBJ2-3; tentative D call: TRBD1 (6 bases). CDR3 size: 15 residues. Trimming removed 1 base from V and 4 bases from J, with 12 bases in between. Germline loops: CDR1 MNHNS, CDR2 SASEGT.

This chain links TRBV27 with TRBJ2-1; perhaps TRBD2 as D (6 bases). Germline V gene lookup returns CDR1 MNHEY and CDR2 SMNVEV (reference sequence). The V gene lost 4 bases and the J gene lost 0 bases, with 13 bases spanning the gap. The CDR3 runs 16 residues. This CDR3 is CASSSRGSNSYNEQFF. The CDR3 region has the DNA TGTGCCAGCAGTTCCCGGGGGTCAAACTCCTACAATGAGCAGTTCTTC.

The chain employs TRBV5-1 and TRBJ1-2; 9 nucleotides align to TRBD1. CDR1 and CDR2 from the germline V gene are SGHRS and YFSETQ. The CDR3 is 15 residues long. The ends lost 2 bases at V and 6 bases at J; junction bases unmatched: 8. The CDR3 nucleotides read TGCGCCAGCAGCTTTTTAGGACAGGGGAGCGATGGCTACACCTTC. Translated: CASSFLGQGSDGYTF. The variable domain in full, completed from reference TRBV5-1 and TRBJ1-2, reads KAGVTQTPRYLIKTRGQQVTLSCSPISGHRSVSWYQQTPGQGLQFLFEYFSETQRNKGNFPGRFSGRQFSNSRSEMNVSTLELGDSALYLCASSFLGQGSDGYTFGSGTRLTVV.

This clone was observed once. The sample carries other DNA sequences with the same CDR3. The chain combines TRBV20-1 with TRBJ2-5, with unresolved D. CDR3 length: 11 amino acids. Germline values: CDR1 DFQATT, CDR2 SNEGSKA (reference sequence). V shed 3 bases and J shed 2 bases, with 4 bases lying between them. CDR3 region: CSARIQETQYF. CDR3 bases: TGCAGTGCTAGGATTCAAGAGACCCAGTACTTC.

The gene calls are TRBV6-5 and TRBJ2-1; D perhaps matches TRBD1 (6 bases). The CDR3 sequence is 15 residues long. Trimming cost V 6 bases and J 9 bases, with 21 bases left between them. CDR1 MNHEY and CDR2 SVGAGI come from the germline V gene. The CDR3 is CASSNREAAVVEQFF. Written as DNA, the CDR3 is TGTGCCAGCAGCAACAGGGAAGCGGCCGTTGTTGAGCAGTTCTTC.

CDR3 bases: TGCGCCAGCAGCTTGGGCGCAGGGAGTGAAAAACTGTTTTTT. It is translated as CASSLGAGSEKLFF. This rearrangement joins TRBV5-1 to TRBJ1-4; D is possibly TRBD1 (5 bases). The germline gives CDR1 SGHRS, CDR2 YFSETQ. The CDR3 runs to 14 residues. V was clipped by 0 bases and J by 7 bases, with 10 bases between them. Full variable domain (missing parts from reference TRBV5-1 and TRBJ1-4): KAGVTQTPRYLIKTRGQQVTLSCSPISGHRSVSWYQQTPGQGLQFLFEYFSETQRNKGNFPGRFSGRQFSNSRSEMNVSTLELGDSALYLCASSLGAGSEKLFFGSGTQLSVL.

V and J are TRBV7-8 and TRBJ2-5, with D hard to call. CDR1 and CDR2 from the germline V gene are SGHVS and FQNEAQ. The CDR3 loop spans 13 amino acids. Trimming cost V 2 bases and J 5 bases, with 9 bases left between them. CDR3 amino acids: CASSLYPGETQYF. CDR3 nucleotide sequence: TGTGCCAGCAGCTTATATCCGGGCGAGACCCAGTACTTC.